This record covers a single T cell receptor beta chain. No antigen is known for it. The sample comes from a study of CD8 T cells in ankylosing spondylitis. Overall study findings and caveats: Previously reported in reactive arthritis synovial fluid and blood were some of the motif variants.

One entry per CDR3 protein, called by TCRdb with MiXCR from the 5' RACE reads. The sample includes under 200,000 distinct CDR3 sequences, approximately 9% seen only once; the top ten take roughly 15%. V lost 0 bases to trimming and J lost 3 bases, with 15 bases between them. CDR1 is SGHDN, CDR2 FVKESK, per germline. The CDR3 runs 18 residues. The receptor's source is a female donor with ankylosing spondylitis or in good health (not recorded which). The source material was blood, either unsorted or a sorted T cell fraction (not recorded which). V is TRBV14 and J is TRBJ2-6; D is undetermined. The DNA of the CDR3 is TGTGCCAGCAGCCAAGATTCGCGCACATACCTTGGGGCCAACGTCCTGACTTTC. It yields the protein CASSQDSRTYLGANVLTF.